This TCR beta chain originates from a study of blood T cell repertoires in COVID-19. At the level of the study: Sample material is recorded as cDNA or gDNA derived from T cells, B-cell-depleted T cells, or PBMCs.

This CDR3 has 17 residues. V was shortened by 3 bases and J by 4 bases, with 17 bases between the two germline ends. Per germline, CDR1 SGHKS and CDR2 YYEKEE (reference sequence). The table came from immunoSEQ multiplex PCR; TCRdb's copy has only in-frame clones and leaves some out. The sample yields about 170,000 clones, 65% to 85% seen once. The sequencing sample was made of peripheral blood. This sequence joins TRBV5-5 and TRBJ1-6; D perhaps matches TRBD1 (6 bases). This TCR derives from a woman in her seventies who had recovered from COVID-19. The CDR3 here is CASSSDRPGAYNSPLHF. The CDR3 DNA is TGTGCCAGCAGCTCCGACAGGCCTGGGGCATATAATTCACCCCTCCACTTT.